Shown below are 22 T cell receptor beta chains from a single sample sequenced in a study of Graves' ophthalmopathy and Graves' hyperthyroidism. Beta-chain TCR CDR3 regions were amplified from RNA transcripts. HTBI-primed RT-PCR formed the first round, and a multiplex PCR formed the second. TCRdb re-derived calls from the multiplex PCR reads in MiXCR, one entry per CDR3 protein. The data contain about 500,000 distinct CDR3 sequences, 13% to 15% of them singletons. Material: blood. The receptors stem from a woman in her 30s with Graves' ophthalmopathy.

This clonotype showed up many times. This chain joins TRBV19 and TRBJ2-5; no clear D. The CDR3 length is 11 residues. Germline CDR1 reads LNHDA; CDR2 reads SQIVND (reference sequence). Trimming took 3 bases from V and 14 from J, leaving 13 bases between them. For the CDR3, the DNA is TGTGCCAGTAGTATCCGGGCCGCTAGTTACTTC. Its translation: CASSIRAASYF. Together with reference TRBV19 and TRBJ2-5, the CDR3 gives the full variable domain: DGGITQSPKYLFRKEGQNVTLSCEQNLNHDAMYWYRQDPGQGLRLIYYSQIVNDFQKGDIAEGYSVSREKKESFPLTVTSAQKNPTAFYLCASSIRAASYFGPGTRLLVL.

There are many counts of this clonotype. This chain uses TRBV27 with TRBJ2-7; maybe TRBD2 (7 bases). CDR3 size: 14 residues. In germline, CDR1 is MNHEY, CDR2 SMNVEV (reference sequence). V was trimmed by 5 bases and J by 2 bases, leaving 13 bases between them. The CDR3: CASSRGARTYEQYF. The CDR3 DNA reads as TGTGCCAGCAGTCGGGGGGCTCGAACCTACGAGCAGTACTTC.

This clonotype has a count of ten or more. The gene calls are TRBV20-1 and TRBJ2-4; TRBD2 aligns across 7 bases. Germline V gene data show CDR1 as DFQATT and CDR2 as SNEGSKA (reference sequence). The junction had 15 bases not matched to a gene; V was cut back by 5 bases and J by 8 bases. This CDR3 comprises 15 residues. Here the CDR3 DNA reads TGCAGTGCTGGACCAAGGACTAGTCTAAGTCACATTCAGTACTTC. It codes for CSAGPRTSLSHIQYF.

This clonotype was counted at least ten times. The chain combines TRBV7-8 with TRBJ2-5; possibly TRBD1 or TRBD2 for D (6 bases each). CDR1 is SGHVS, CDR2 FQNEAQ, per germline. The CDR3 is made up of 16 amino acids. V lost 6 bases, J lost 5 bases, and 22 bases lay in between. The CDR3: CASSPTAGQGGETQYF. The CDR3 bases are TGTGCCAGCAGTCCGACCGCGGGACAAGGGGGGGAGACCCAGTACTTC.

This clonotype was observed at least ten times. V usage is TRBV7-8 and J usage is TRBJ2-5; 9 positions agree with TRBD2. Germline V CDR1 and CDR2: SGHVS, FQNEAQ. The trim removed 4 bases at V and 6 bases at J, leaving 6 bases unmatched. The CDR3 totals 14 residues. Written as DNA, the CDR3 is TGTGCCAGCAGCTCCGGGACTAGCCGACAGACCCAGTACTTC. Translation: CASSSGTSRQTQYF.

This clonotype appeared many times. The CDR3, as DNA: TGTGCCACCACAAGGGGTAGGACCGGGGAGCTGTTTTTT. It yields the protein CATTRGRTGELFF. V and J are TRBV28 and TRBJ2-2, with D possibly being TRBD1 (5 bases). The length of the CDR3 is 13 residues. CDR1 and CDR2 from the germline V gene are MDHEN and SYDVKM. V was pared by 10 bases and J by 5 bases, with 14 bases between.

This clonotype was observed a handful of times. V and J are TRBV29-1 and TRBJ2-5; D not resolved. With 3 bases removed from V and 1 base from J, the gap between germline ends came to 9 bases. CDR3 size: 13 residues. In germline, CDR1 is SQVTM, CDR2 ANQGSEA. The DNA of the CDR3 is TGCAGCGTTGATTCGGCCGTCCAAGAGACCCAGTACTTC. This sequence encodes CSVDSAVQETQYF.

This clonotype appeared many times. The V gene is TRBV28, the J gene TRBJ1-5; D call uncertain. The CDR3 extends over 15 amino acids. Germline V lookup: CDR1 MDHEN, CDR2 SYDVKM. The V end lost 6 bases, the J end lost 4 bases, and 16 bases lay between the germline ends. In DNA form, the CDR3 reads TGTGCCAGCAGAAACGAGAAGGGAACTAATCAGCCCCAGCATTTT. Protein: CASRNEKGTNQPQHF.

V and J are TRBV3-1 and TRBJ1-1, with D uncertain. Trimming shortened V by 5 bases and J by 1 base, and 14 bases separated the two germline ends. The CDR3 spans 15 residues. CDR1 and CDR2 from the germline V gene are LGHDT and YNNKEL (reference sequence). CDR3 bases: TGTGCCAGCAGCGCGTCCCCTGTAAAGAACACTGAAGCTTTCTTT. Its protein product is CASSASPVKNTEAFF. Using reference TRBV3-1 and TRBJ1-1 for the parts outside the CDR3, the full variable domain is DTAVSQTPKYLVTQMGNDKSIKCEQNLGHDTMYWYKQDSKKFLKIMFSYNNKELIINETVPNRFSPKSPDKAHLNLHINSLELGDSAVYFCASSASPVKNTEAFFGQGTRLTVV.

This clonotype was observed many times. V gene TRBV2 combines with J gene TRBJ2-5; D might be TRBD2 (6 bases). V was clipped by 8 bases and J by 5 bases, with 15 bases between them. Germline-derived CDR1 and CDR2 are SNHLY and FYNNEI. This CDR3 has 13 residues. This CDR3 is CASRAGFPETQYF. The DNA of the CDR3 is TGTGCCAGCCGCGCGGGGTTTCCTGAGACCCAGTACTTC.

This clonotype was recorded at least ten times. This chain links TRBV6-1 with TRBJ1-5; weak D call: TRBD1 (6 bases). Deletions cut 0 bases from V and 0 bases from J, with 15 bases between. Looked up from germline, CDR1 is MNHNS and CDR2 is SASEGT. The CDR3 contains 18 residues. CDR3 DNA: TGTGCCAGCAGTGAAGCAGCAGGGGCGAAGTATAGCAATCAGCCCCAGCATTTT. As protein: CASSEAAGAKYSNQPQHF.

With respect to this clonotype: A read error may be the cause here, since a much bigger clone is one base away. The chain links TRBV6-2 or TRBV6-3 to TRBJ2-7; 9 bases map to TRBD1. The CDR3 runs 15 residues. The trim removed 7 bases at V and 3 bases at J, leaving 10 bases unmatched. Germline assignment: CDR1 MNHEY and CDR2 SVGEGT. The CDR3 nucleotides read TGTGCCAGCATGGTCCCCCGGACAGGGGTCTACGAGCAGTACTTC. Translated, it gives CASMVPRTGVYEQYF.

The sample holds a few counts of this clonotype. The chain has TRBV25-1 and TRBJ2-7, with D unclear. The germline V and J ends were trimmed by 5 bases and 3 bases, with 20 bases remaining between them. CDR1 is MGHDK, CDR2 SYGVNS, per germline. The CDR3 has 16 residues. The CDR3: CASSPTVKGKNYEQYF. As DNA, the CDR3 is TGTGCCAGCAGTCCCACGGTGAAGGGTAAAAACTACGAGCAGTACTTC.

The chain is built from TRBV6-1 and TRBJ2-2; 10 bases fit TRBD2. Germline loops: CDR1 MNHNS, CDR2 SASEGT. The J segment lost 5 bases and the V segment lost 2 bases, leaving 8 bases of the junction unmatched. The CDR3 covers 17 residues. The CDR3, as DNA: TGTGCCAGCAGTGAAATAGCGGGAGGTTTGGGTACCGGGGAGCTGTTTTTT. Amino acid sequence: CASSEIAGGLGTGELFF.

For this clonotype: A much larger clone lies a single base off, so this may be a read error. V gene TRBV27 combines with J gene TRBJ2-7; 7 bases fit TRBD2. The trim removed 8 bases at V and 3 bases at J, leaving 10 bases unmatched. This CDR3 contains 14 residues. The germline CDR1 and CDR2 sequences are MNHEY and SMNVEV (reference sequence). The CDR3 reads CASGAFGGFYEQYF. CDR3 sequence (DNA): TGTGCCAGCGGCGCCTTCGGGGGGTTCTACGAGCAGTACTTC.

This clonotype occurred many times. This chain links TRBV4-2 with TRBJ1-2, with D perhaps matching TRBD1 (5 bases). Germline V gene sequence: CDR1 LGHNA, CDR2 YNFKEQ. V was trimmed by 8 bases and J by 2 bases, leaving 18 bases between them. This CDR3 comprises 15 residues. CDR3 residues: CASSFTGEENYGYTF. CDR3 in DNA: TGTGCCAGCTCCTTTACGGGGGAGGAGAACTATGGCTACACCTTC.

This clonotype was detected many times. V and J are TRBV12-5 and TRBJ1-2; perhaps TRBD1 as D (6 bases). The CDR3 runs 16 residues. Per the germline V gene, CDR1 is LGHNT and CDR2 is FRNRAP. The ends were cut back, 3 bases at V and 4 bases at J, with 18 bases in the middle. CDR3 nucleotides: TGTGCTAGTGGTTTCCTCAAGGACAGAACTTCCTATGGCTACACCTTC. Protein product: CASGFLKDRTSYGYTF.

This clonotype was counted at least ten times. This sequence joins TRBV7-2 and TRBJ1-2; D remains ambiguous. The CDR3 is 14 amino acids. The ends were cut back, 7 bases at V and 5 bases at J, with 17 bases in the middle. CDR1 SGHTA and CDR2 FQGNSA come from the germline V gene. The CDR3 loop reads CASTLPPETYGYTF. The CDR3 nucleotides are TGTGCCAGCACACTCCCCCCAGAGACTTATGGCTACACCTTC.

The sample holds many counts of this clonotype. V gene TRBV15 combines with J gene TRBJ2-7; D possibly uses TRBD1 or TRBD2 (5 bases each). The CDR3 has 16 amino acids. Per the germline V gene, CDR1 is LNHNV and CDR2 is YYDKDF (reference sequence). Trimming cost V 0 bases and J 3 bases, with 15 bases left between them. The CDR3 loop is CATSRDRGRSDYEQYF. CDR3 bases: TGTGCCACCAGCAGAGATAGGGGACGCAGCGACTACGAGCAGTACTTC. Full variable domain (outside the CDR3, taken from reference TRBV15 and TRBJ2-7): DAMVIQNPRYQVTQFGKPVTLSCSQTLNHNVMYWYQQKSSQAPKLLFHYYDKDFNNEADTPDNFQSRRPNTSFCFLDIRSPGLGDTAMYLCATSRDRGRSDYEQYFGPGTRLTVT.

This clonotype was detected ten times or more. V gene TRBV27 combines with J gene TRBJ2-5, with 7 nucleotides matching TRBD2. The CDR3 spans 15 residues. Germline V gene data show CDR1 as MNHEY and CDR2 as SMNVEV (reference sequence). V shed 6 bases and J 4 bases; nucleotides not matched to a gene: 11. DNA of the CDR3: TGTGCCAGCAGGATGGCCGGGACGGGGGGAGAGACCCAGTACTTC. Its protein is CASRMAGTGGETQYF.

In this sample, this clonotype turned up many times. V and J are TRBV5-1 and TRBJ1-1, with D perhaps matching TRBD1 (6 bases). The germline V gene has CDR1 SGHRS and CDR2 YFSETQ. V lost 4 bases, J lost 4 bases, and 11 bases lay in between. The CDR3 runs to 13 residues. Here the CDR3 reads CASSTGGGTEAFF. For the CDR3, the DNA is TGCGCCAGCAGCACGGGGGGCGGCACTGAAGCTTTCTTT. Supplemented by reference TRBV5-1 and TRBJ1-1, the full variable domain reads KAGVTQTPRYLIKTRGQQVTLSCSPISGHRSVSWYQQTPGQGLQFLFEYFSETQRNKGNFPGRFSGRQFSNSRSEMNVSTLELGDSALYLCASSTGGGTEAFFGQGTRLTVV.

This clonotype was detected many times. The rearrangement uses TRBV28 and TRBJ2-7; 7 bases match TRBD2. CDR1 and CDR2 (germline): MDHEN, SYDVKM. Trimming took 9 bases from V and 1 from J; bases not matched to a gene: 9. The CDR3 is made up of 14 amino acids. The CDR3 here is CASSLTGGSYEQYF. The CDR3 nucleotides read TGTGCCAGTAGTCTGACCGGGGGGTCCTACGAGCAGTACTTC.